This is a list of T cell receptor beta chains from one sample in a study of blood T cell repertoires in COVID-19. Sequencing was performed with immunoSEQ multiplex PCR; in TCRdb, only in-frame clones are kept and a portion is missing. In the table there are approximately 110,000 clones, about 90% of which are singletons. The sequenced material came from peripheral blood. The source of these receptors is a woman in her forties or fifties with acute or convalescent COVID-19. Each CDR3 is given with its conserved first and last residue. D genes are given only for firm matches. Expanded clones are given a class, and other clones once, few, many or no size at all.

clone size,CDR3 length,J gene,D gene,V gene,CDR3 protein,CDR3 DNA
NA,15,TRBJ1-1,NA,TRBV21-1,CASSALGKVGTEAFF,TGTGCCAGCAGCGCCCTAGGAAAGGTGGGCACTGAAGCTTTCTTT
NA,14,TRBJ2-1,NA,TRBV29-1,CSVEDPPVNNEQFF,TGCAGCGTTGAAGACCCGCCGGTGAACAATGAGCAGTTCTTC
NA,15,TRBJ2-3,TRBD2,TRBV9,CASSQREWGTDTQYF,TGTGCCAGTTCTCAGCGGGAGTGGGGCACAGATACGCAGTATTTT
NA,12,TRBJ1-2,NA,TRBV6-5,CASGRPNYGYTF,TGTGCCAGTGGGAGGCCAAACTATGGCTACACCTTC
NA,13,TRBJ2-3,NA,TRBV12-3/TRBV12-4,CASSLQGKDTQYF,TGTGCCAGCAGTTTACAGGGTAAAGATACGCAGTATTTT
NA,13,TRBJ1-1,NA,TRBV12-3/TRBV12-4,CASSPTVNTEAFF,TGTGCCAGCAGCCCCACAGTGAACACTGAAGCTTTCTTT
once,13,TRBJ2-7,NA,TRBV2,CASSENGDYEQYF,TGTGCCAGCAGTGAAAACGGGGACTACGAGCAGTACTTC
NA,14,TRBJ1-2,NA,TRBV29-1,CSVRVGAASYGYTF,TGCAGCGTTCGGGTAGGGGCAGCCTCCTATGGCTACACCTTC
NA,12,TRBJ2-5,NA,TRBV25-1,CASNRGQETQYF,TGTGCCAGCAACCGGGGGCAAGAGACCCAGTACTTC
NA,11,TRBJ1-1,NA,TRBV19,CASTVNTEAFF,TGTGCCAGTACCGTCAACACTGAAGCTTTCTTT
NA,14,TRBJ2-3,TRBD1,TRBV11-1,CASSTRTGTDTQYF,TGTGCCAGCAGCACACGGACAGGGACAGATACGCAGTATTTT
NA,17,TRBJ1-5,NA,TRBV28,CASSPRTVDYSNQPQHF,TGTGCCAGCAGTCCTCGGACAGTTGATTATAGCAATCAGCCCCAGCATTTT
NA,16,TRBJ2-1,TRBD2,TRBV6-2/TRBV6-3,CASSNLLAGNYNEQFF,TGTGCCAGCAGTAATCTTCTAGCGGGGAACTACAATGAGCAGTTCTTC
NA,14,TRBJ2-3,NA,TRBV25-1,CASSEPGAMGTQYF,TGTGCCAGCAGTGAGCCAGGGGCCATGGGGACGCAGTATTTT
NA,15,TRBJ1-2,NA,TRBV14,CASSQGGRQGDGYTF,TGTGCCAGCAGCCAAGGTGGGAGGCAGGGCGATGGCTACACCTTC
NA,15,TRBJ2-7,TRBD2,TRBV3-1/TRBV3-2,CASSQTDGGADEQYF,TGTGCCAGCAGCCAAACAGACGGGGGGGCGGACGAGCAGTACTTC